This entry features one T cell receptor (beta chain) sequence. Its target antigen remains unknown. No base qualities exist here, and no much larger clone lies one base off it. V and J are truncated by 3 bases and 2 bases respectively, leaving an intervening sequence of 17 bases. CDR1 and CDR2, looked up from the germline V gene (reference sequence), are LNHDA and SQIVND. The CDR3 spans 17 residues, from the cysteine through the phenylalanine. Of the read, only the CDR3 DNA is kept; its 51 bases are in frame from base 1. The sample originates from a study of regulatory and conventional T cells in RAG deficiency (dated 2017 in TCRdb). Study-wide context: High-throughput TCR beta sequencing was used to compare the diversity and composition of the Treg, conventional CD4+ and CD8+ T cell repertoires of RAG-deficient patients with those of healthy controls.

The receptor library was made with the immunoSEQ multiplex PCR assay. Genomic DNA from the sorted T-cell subsets was used to amplify and sequence rearranged TCR beta chain products. In the paper's pipeline: Shannon entropy and Simpson indices were used to quantify the repertoire diversity of productive TCR beta rearrangements. To gauge clonal expansion, the frequencies of the 100 most abundant productive TCR beta clonotypes among total reads were added together. The TRB repertoires were scored with a self-reactivity index built on which amino acids appear at CDR3beta positions 6 and 7. Repertoire analyses used two-way ANOVA; flow cytometric analyses used Student t or Mann-Whitney tests. TCRdb limited this immuneACCESS table to in-frame rearrangements with V and J called. A share of clones is missing; checked studies link under half to unresolved V genes, and the rest is unexplained. The D gene and trimming were derived from the DNA, and the V and J assignments and clone size from that table. The sample table records some 30,000 clones; around 96% of these occur just once. The ten largest clonotypes hold approximately 0.35% of the sample.

Before genomic DNA was extracted, conventional CD4+ T cells were isolated from blood as CD25-low CD127-high cells. Roughly eight healthy control donors were used as the comparison group for repertoire analyses. General study outcomes and caveats: For some subjects, some analyses of T-cell subsets were not performed. In Omenn syndrome and CID/AS patients compared with controls, roughly 100-fold fewer unique TCR beta sequences were detected from Treg cells, versus roughly 9.4-fold fewer for other subsets. In Omenn syndrome patients, sorted CD25-high CD127-low cells may represent peripherally activated cells rather than bona fide Treg cells. Shorter CDR3 lengths were found in all patient T-cell subsets, and >85% Treg-Tconv repertoire overlap at nucleotide and amino acid level was observed in Omenn syndrome patients. RAG-deficient patients showed markedly lower Shannon entropy and higher Simpson indices than control T-cell subpopulations.

These data also formed part of another study, on regulatory T cells. Looking at the second paper: The multiplex PCR used 52 forward TRBV primers and 13 reverse TRBJ primers, with assay-based and computational corrections for amplification bias. Restricted unique TRB V-J pairs and skewed V and J gene usage were observed in patient repertoires, most markedly in regulatory T cells. The study compared T-cell receptor beta repertoires of sorted regulatory, conventional CD4+ and CD8+ T cells in CD3G-deficient patients with those in healthy controls. Peripheral blood mononuclear cells were isolated by Ficoll density separation. Within the immunoSEQ assay, multiplex PCR amplified rearranged TRB loci from genomic DNA. An Illumina HiSeq platform was used to sequence the TRB amplicons. Raw sequences were error-filtered and aligned to reference gene sequences by custom algorithms, then analyzed with the immunoSEQ online tools. Frequencies of productive and nonproductive TRB rearrangements were assessed among unique sequences as well as among total sequences. Prism software was used to run t tests, Mann-Whitney tests or two-way ANOVA for comparisons between groups.

The V and J segments used are TRBV19 and TRBJ2-1, and perhaps TRBD1 as D gene, on 5 matching bases. The receptor was isolated from a human donor in good health. Specimen: CD25- CD4+ T cells sorted from blood. Read as DNA, the sequence is TGTGCCAGTAGTATGTTTCCGACAGATCAAACCTACAATGAGCAGTTCTTC. It translates as CASSMFPTDQTYNEQFF.